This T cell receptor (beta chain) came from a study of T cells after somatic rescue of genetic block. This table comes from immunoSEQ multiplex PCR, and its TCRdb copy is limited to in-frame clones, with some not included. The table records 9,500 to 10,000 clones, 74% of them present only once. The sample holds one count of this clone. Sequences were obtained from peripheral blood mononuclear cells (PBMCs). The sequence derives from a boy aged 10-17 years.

DNA for the CDR3: TGTGCCAGCAGTACGGGACTGTTCTCTGGGGCCAACGTCCTGACTTTC. Its protein is CASSTGLFSGANVLTF. This chain joins TRBV28 and TRBJ2-6, with D maybe TRBD2 (6 bases). V was pared by 5 bases and J by 0 bases, with 11 bases between. The CDR3 is made up of 16 amino acids. CDR1 and CDR2 from the germline V gene are MDHEN and SYDVKM.